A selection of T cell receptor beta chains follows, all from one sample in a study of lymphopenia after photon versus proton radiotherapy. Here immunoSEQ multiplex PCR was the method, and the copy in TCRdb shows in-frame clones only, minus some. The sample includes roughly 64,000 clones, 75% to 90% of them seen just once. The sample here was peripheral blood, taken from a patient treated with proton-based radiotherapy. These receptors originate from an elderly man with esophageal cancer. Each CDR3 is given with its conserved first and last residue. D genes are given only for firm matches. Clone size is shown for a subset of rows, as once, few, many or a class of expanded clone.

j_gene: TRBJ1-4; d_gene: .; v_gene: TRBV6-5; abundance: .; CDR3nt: TGTGCCAGCCGAGCGTTGGGGGCAGGGAGAGAAAAACTGTTTTTT; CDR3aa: CASRALGAGREKLFF
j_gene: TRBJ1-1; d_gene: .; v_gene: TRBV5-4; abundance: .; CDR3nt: TGTGCCAGCAGCTTTCCAGGGCGGAACACTGAAGCTTTCTTT; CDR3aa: CASSFPGRNTEAFF
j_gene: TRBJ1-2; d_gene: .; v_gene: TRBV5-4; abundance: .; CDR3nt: TGTGCCAGCAGAAGGGCCCGCGACTATGGCTACACCTTC; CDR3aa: CASRRARDYGYTF
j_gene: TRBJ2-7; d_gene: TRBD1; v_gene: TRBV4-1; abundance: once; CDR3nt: TGCGCCAGCAGCCGCAGGACAGGTCCCTACGAGCAGTACTTC; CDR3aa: CASSRRTGPYEQYF
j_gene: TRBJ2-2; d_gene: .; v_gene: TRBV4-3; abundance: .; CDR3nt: TGCGCCAGCAGCCAAGATCCGGGGGCGGACACCGGGGAGCTGTTTTTT; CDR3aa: CASSQDPGADTGELFF
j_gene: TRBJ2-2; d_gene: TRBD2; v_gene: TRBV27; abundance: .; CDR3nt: TGTGCCAGCAGTTTAGCGGCTCGGGGGGGATCCTCGAACACCGGGGAGCTGTTTTTT; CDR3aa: CASSLAARGGSSNTGELFF
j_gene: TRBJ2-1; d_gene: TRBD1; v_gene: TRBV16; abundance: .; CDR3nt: TGTGCCAGCAGCCAATCGAGTGCCGGGACAGGGGGTCACAATGAGCAGTTCTTC; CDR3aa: CASSQSSAGTGGHNEQFF
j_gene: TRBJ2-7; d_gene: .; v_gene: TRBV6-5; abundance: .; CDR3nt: TGTGCCAGCAGTTACCGGGCTCCCTCGTTCGAGCAGTACTTC; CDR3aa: CASSYRAPSFEQYF
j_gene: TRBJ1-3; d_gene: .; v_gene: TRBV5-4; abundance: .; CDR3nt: TGTGCCAGCAGCCCGGGGGGGGTTAGCTCTGGAAACACCATATATTTT; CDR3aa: CASSPGGVSSGNTIYF
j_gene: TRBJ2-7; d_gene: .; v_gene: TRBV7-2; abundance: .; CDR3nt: TGTGCCAGCAGCTTAGCGGGAGGCGACTACGAGCAGTACTTC; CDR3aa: CASSLAGGDYEQYF
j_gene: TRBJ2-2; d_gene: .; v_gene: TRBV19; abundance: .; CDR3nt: TGTGCCACCGGCAGGCCCAACACCGGGGAGCTGTTTTTT; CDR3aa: CATGRPNTGELFF
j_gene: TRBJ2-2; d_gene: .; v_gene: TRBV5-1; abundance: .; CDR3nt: TGCGCCAGCAGCTTGGCGGCTAGCTATACCGGGGAGCTGTTTTTT; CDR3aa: CASSLAASYTGELFF
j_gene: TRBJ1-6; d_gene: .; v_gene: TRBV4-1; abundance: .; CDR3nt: TGCGCCAGCAGCCAAGTGTTTTATTCACCCCTCCACTTT; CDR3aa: CASSQVFYSPLHF
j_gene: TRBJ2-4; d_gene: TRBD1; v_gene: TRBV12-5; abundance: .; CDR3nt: TGTGCTAGTGGTTTGGGGGACAGGGGTTTTCCCAAAAACATTCAGTACTTC; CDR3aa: CASGLGDRGFPKNIQYF
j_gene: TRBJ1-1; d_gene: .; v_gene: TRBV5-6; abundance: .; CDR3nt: TGTGCCAGCAGCTTGTGGGGGGCAGCGAACACTGAAGCTTTCTTT; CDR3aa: CASSLWGAANTEAFF
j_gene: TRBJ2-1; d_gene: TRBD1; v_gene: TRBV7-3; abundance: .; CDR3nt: TGTGCCAGCAGCTTAGAGGGGGCCGCCTACAATGAGCAGTTCTTC; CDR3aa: CASSLEGAAYNEQFF
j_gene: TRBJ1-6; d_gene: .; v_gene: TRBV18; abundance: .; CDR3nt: TGTGCCAGCTCACCCGTTGGCGGGATCGACTCACCCCTCCACTTT; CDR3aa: CASSPVGGIDSPLHF
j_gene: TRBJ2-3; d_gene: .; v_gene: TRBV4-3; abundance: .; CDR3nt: TGCGCCAGCAGCCACTCAATCACAGATACGCAGTATTTT; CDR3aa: CASSHSITDTQYF
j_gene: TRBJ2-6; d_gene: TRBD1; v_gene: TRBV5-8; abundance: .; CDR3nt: TGTGCCAGCAGCACCCGACAGGGGACGACCGGGGCCAACGTCCTGACTTTC; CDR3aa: CASSTRQGTTGANVLTF
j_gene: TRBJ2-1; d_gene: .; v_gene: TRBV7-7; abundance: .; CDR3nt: TGTGCTAGCAGCACCCAACTAGCAAGTAATGAGCAGTTCTTC; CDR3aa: CASSTQLASNEQFF
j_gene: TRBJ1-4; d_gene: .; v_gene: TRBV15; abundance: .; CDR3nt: TGTGCCACCCGGGCAGGCCGGAATGAAAAACTGTTTTTT; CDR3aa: CATRAGRNEKLFF
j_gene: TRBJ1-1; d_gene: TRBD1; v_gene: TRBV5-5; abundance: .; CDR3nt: TGTGCCAGCAGCAAACCCGGGACAGCGAAGAACACTGAAGCTTTCTTT; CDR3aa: CASSKPGTAKNTEAFF
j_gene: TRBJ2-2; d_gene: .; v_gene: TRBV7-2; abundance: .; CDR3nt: TGTGCCAGCAGCCCGCGGAGCACCGGGGAGCTGTTTTTT; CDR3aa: CASSPRSTGELFF
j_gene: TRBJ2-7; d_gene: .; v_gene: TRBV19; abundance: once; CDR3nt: TGTGCCAGTAGTATTGGGGTGGGGTACGAGCAGTACTTC; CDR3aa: CASSIGVGYEQYF
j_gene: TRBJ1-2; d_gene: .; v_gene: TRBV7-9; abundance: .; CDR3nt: TGTGCCAGCAGCTCCGGGGAGGGATATGGCTACACCTTC; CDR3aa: CASSSGEGYGYTF
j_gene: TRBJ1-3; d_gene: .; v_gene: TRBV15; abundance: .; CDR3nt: TGTGCCACCGGGATCCATCTCAGCTCTGGAAACACCATATATTTT; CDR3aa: CATGIHLSSGNTIYF
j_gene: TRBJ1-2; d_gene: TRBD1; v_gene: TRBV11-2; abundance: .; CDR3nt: TGTGCCAGCAGCTTAGGTAGGGGACAGACCTATGGCTACACCTTC; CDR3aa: CASSLGRGQTYGYTF
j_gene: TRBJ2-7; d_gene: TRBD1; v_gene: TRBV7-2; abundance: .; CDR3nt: TGTGCCAGCAGCCGTCAAGGGCAGGGGACAGCGGAGCAGTACTTC; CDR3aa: CASSRQGQGTAEQYF
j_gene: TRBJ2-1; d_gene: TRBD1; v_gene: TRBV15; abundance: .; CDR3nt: TGTGCCACCAGCAGATCCCCCGGACAGGGGGCATATGAGCAGTTCTTC; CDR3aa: CATSRSPGQGAYEQFF
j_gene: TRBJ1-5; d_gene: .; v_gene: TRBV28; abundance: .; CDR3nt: TGTGCCAGCAGTGGGAGACAGCCAGCTAATCAGCCCCAGCATTTT; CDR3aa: CASSGRQPANQPQHF
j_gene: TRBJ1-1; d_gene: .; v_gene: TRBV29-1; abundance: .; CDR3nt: TGCAGCGTTGGGCCCCAGGGAGGCGGCACTGAAGCTTTCTTT; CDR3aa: CSVGPQGGGTEAFF
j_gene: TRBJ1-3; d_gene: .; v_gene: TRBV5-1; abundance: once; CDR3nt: TGCGCCAGCAGCCGGGACCCTGGGGAGTCTGGAAACACCATATATTTT; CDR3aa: CASSRDPGESGNTIYF
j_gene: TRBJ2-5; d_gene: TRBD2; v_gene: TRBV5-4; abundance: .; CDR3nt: TGTGCCAGCAGCCCTGGGACTACACAAGAGACCCAGTACTTC; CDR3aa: CASSPGTTQETQYF
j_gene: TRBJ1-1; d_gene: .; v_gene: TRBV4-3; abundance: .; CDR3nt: TGCGCCAGCAGCCAAGATCTCGGTATTGGCACTGAAGCTTTCTTT; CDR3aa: CASSQDLGIGTEAFF
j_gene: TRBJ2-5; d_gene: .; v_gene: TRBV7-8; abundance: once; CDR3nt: TGTGCCAGCAGCTTAGCAGGGGGTGTGGGGGTAGGTCTAGAGACCCAGTACTTC; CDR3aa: CASSLAGGVGVGLETQYF
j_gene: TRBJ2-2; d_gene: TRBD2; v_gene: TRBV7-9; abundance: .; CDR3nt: TGTGCCAGCAGCTCAACTAGCGGGGCGAACACCGGGGAGCTGTTTTTT; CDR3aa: CASSSTSGANTGELFF
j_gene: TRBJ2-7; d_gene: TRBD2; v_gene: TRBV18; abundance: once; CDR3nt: TGTGCCAGCTCACCCCAGGGACTAGCTTCCGAGCAGTACTTC; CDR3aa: CASSPQGLASEQYF
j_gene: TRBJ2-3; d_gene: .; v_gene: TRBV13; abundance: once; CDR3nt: TGTGCCAGCAGCAAAGGCACTAGCCAAGCAGATACGCAGTATTTT; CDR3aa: CASSKGTSQADTQYF
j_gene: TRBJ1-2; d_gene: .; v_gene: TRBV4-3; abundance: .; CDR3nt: TGCGCCAGCAGCCAAGGACGGGATCAGGGAATCTATGGCTACACCTTC; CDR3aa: CASSQGRDQGIYGYTF
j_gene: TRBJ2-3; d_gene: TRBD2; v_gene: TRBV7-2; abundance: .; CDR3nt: TGTGCCAGCAGCCGGAGGACTAGCGGGGAAACAGATACGCAGTATTTT; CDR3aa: CASSRRTSGETDTQYF
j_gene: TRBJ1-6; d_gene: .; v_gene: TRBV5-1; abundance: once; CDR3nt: TGCGCCAGCAGCCCGGAGGATCCGGGTCGTGTTTATAATTCACCCCTCCACTTT; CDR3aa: CASSPEDPGRVYNSPLHF
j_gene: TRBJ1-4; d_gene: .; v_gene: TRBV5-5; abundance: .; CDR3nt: TGTGCCAGCAGCTTGGAGACAGGTCTTAATGAAAAACTGTTTTTT; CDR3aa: CASSLETGLNEKLFF
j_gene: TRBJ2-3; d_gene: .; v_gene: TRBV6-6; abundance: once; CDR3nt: TGTGCCAGCAGTTACTTGGATACGCAGTATTTT; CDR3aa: CASSYLDTQYF
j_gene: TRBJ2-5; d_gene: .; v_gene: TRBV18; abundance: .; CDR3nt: TGTGCCAGCTCATGGTCGCAGGGCCAAGAGACCCAGTACTTC; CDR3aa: CASSWSQGQETQYF
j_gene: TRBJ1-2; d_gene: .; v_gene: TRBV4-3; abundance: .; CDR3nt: TGCGCCAGCAGCCAAGTTACTAGTACCCCTAACTATGGCTACACCTTC; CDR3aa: CASSQVTSTPNYGYTF
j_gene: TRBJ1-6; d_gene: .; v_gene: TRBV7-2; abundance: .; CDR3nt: TGTGCCAGCAGCCCGGGACTCGGTAATTCACCCCTCCACTTT; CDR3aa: CASSPGLGNSPLHF
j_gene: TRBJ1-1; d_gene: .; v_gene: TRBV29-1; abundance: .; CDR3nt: TGCAGCGTTGAATTCCCGGTTCCGAACACTGAAGCTTTCTTT; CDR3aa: CSVEFPVPNTEAFF
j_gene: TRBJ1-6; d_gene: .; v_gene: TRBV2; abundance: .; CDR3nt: TGTGCCAGCGGTCCCTTTATATCTAGGTATTCACCCCTCCACTTT; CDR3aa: CASGPFISRYSPLHF
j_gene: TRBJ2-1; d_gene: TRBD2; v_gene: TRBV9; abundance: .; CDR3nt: TGTGCCAGCAGCCCTGGACTAGCGGGGGGTCGGGATGAGCAGTTCTTC; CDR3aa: CASSPGLAGGRDEQFF
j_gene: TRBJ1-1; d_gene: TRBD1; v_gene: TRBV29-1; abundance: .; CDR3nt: TGCAGCGTTGAAGATCAGGGGGGCACTGAAGCTTTCTTT; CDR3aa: CSVEDQGGTEAFF
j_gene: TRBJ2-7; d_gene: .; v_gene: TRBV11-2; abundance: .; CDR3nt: TGTGCCAGCAGCTCAGAGCCCGGGAGTTCCTACGAGCAGTACTTC; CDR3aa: CASSSEPGSSYEQYF
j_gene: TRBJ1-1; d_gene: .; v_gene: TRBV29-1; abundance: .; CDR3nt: TGCAGCGTTGTTATGAACACTGAAGCTTTCTTT; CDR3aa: CSVVMNTEAFF
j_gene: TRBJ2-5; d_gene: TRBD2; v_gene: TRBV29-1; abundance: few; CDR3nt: TGCAGCGTTGGCGCGGGGGGTCAAGAGACCCAGTACTTC; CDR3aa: CSVGAGGQETQYF
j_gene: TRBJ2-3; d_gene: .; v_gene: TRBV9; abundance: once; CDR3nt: TGTGCCAGCAGCGCCCCAGCCGGGACAACTAGCACAGATACGCAGTATTTT; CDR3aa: CASSAPAGTTSTDTQYF
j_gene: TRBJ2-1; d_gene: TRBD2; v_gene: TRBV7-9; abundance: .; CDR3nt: TGTGCCAGCAGCAGCGGGATCTACAATGAGCAGTTCTTC; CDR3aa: CASSSGIYNEQFF
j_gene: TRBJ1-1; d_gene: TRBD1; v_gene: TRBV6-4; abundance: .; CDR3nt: TGTGCCAGCAGACCGGACAGGTCGAGCACTGAAGCTTTCTTT; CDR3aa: CASRPDRSSTEAFF